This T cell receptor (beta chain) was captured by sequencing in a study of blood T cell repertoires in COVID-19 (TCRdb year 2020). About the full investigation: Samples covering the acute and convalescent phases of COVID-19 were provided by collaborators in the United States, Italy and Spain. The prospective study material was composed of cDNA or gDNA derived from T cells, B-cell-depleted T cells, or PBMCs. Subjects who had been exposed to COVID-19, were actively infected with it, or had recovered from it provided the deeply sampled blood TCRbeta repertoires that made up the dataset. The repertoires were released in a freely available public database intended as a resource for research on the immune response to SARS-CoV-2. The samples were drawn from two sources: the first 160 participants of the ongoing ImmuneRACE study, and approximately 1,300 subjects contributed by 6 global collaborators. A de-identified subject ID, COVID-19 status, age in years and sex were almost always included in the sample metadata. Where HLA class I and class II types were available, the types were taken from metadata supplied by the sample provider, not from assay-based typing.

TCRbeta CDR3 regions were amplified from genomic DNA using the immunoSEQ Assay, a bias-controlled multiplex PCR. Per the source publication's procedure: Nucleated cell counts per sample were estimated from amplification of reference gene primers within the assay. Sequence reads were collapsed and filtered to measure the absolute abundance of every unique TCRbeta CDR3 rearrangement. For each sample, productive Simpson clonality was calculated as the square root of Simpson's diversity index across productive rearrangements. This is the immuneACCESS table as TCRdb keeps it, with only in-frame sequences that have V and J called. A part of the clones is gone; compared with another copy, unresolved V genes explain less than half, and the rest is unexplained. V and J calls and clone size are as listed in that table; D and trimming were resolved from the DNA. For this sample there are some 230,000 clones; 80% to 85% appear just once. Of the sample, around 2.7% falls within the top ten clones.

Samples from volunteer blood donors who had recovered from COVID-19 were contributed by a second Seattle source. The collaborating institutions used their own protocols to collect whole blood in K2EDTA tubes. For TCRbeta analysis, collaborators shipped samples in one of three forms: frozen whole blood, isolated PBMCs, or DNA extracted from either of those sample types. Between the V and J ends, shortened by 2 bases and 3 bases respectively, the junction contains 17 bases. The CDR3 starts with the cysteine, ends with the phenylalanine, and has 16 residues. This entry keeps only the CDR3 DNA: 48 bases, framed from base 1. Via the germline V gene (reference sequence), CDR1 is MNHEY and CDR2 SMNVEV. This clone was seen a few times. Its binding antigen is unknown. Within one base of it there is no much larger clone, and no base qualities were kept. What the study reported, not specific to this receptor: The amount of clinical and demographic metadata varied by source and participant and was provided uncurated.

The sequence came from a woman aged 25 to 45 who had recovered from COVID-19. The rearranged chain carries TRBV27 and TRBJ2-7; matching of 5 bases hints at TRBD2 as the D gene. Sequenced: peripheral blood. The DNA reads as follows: TGTGCCAGCAGTTTACCCCTACTAGAGGTTATCTACGAGCAGTACTTC. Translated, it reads CASSLPLLEVIYEQYF.